The rows below give T cell receptor beta chains drawn from one sample of a study of cytomegalovirus exposure and HLA in healthy donors. Using immunoSEQ multiplex PCR, the repertoire was profiled, and TCRdb retains in-frame clones only, with some absent. This table has 220,000 or so clones, 80% to 85% appearing once. The specimen was PBMCs. Receptor source: a woman aged 30 to 39 in good health and CMV-seropositive. Both conserved end residues are part of each CDR3. Each record gives: D gene, V gene, J gene, clone size, CDR3 DNA, CDR3 protein. A D gene is named only where the DNA matches it firmly. Only part of the rows carry a size: once, few, many, or a class if the clone is expanded.

d_call: -; v_call: TRBV11-2; j_call: TRBJ2-1; clone_size: -; cdr3_nt: TGTGCCAGCACCCCTAGGGTAGGGAGCTCCTACAATGAGCAGTTCTTC; cdr3_aa: CASTPRVGSSYNEQFF
d_call: -; v_call: TRBV7-7; j_call: TRBJ1-1; clone_size: -; cdr3_nt: TGTGCTAGCAGTCGACAGGAGAACACTGAAGCTTTCTTT; cdr3_aa: CASSRQENTEAFF
d_call: -; v_call: TRBV6-1; j_call: TRBJ2-6; clone_size: -; cdr3_nt: TGTGCCAGCAGTGAAGAGGACTCTGGGGCCAACGTCCTGACTTTC; cdr3_aa: CASSEEDSGANVLTF
d_call: TRBD2; v_call: TRBV7-3; j_call: TRBJ2-3; clone_size: -; cdr3_nt: TGTGCCAGCAGCCCAATAGCGGGAGGTGCGCGAGATACGCAGTATTTT; cdr3_aa: CASSPIAGGARDTQYF
d_call: TRBD1; v_call: TRBV19; j_call: TRBJ1-1; clone_size: -; cdr3_nt: TGTGCCAGTAGTACCACAGGGGGCATAATAAACACTGAAGCTTTCTTT; cdr3_aa: CASSTTGGIINTEAFF
d_call: -; v_call: TRBV27; j_call: TRBJ1-5; clone_size: -; cdr3_nt: TGTGCCAGCAGCCCTAACGGAGCAGGGCCCCAGCATTTT; cdr3_aa: CASSPNGAGPQHF
d_call: -; v_call: TRBV28; j_call: TRBJ1-5; clone_size: -; cdr3_nt: TGTGCCAGCATCATAGGGATGGGAGGCGTTCAGCCCCAGCATTTT; cdr3_aa: CASIIGMGGVQPQHF
d_call: TRBD1; v_call: TRBV30; j_call: TRBJ2-7; clone_size: once; cdr3_nt: TGTGCCTGGACTGGGACAGGGGGTTCCCACGAGCAGTACTTC; cdr3_aa: CAWTGTGGSHEQYF
d_call: -; v_call: TRBV9; j_call: TRBJ2-5; clone_size: -; cdr3_nt: TGTGCCAGCAGCTTGACTGAAGAGACCCAGTACTTC; cdr3_aa: CASSLTEETQYF
d_call: TRBD2; v_call: TRBV2; j_call: TRBJ2-2; clone_size: -; cdr3_nt: TGTGCCAGCAGGGGGACTAGCGGGAACACCGGGGAGCTGTTTTTT; cdr3_aa: CASRGTSGNTGELFF
d_call: TRBD1; v_call: TRBV11-3; j_call: TRBJ1-4; clone_size: -; cdr3_nt: TGTGCCAGCAGCTTAAGGGGGCTGGGTGAAAAACTGTTTTTT; cdr3_aa: CASSLRGLGEKLFF
d_call: TRBD1; v_call: TRBV23-1; j_call: TRBJ2-6; clone_size: -; cdr3_nt: TGCGCCAGCAGTCAATGGGGGTTGAGGGACAGGGTTAGCTCTGGGGCCAACGTCCTGACTTTC; cdr3_aa: CASSQWGLRDRVSSGANVLTF
d_call: -; v_call: TRBV5-1; j_call: TRBJ1-3; clone_size: -; cdr3_nt: TGCGCCAGCAGCTTGGGGCTGAGTATCTCTGGAAACACCATATATTTT; cdr3_aa: CASSLGLSISGNTIYF
d_call: TRBD1; v_call: TRBV10-3; j_call: TRBJ2-7; clone_size: once; cdr3_nt: TGTGCCATCAGGGCCGGGACAGGGGGCGAGCAGTACTTC; cdr3_aa: CAIRAGTGGEQYF
d_call: TRBD1; v_call: TRBV2; j_call: TRBJ1-1; clone_size: -; cdr3_nt: TGTGCCAGCACTCAGGGGGAGGACACTGAAGCTTTCTTT; cdr3_aa: CASTQGEDTEAFF
d_call: -; v_call: TRBV11-2; j_call: TRBJ1-5; clone_size: -; cdr3_nt: TGTGCCAGCAGCCTAGGACAGCCCAATCAGCCCCAGCATTTT; cdr3_aa: CASSLGQPNQPQHF
d_call: TRBD1; v_call: TRBV12-5; j_call: TRBJ2-1; clone_size: -; cdr3_nt: TGTGCTAGTGTTGCAGGGGGCTACAATGAGCAGTTCTTC; cdr3_aa: CASVAGGYNEQFF
d_call: TRBD2; v_call: TRBV7-2; j_call: TRBJ2-7; clone_size: -; cdr3_nt: TGTGCCAGCAGCTTAGGGTTGAGTCGAGCGGGAGAGTACGAGCAGTACTTC; cdr3_aa: CASSLGLSRAGEYEQYF
d_call: TRBD2; v_call: TRBV30; j_call: TRBJ2-4; clone_size: once; cdr3_nt: TGTGCCTGGAGTGGATGGGTAGCGGGAGCCGGGATGGGTAACATTCAGTACTTC; cdr3_aa: CAWSGWVAGAGMGNIQYF
d_call: TRBD2; v_call: TRBV7-3; j_call: TRBJ2-3; clone_size: -; cdr3_nt: TGTGCCAGCAGCTTAACGGGAGGGCCCGCAGATACGCAGTATTTT; cdr3_aa: CASSLTGGPADTQYF
d_call: -; v_call: TRBV6-5; j_call: TRBJ2-7; clone_size: -; cdr3_nt: TGTGCCAGCAGTATAGGACGAGGGGTCGAGCAGTACTTC; cdr3_aa: CASSIGRGVEQYF
d_call: -; v_call: TRBV29-1; j_call: TRBJ2-2; clone_size: -; cdr3_nt: TGCAGCGTTCAGTCGGGGCAGAACACCGGGGAGCTGTTTTTT; cdr3_aa: CSVQSGQNTGELFF
d_call: TRBD2; v_call: TRBV5-1; j_call: TRBJ2-1; clone_size: -; cdr3_nt: TGCGCCAGCAGCTACCCGGGACTAGCGGGAGGTTACAATGAGCAGTTCTTC; cdr3_aa: CASSYPGLAGGYNEQFF
d_call: TRBD2; v_call: TRBV7-6; j_call: TRBJ2-1; clone_size: -; cdr3_nt: TGTGCCAGCAGCCCCACCGGGACTAGCGTAAATGAGCAGTTCTTC; cdr3_aa: CASSPTGTSVNEQFF
d_call: TRBD1; v_call: TRBV5-1; j_call: TRBJ1-2; clone_size: -; cdr3_nt: TGCGCCAGCAGCTTGGCCTTAGGGGACAGGGGGCCTACTTATGGCTACACCTTC; cdr3_aa: CASSLALGDRGPTYGYTF
d_call: TRBD1; v_call: TRBV19; j_call: TRBJ1-2; clone_size: -; cdr3_nt: TGTGCCAGTAGTATGTACAGGGGAAACGGCTACACCTTC; cdr3_aa: CASSMYRGNGYTF
d_call: TRBD1; v_call: TRBV19; j_call: TRBJ1-5; clone_size: -; cdr3_nt: TGTGCCAGTAGACGGACAGGGGAGGGCAATCAGCCCCAGCATTTT; cdr3_aa: CASRRTGEGNQPQHF
d_call: -; v_call: TRBV5-4; j_call: TRBJ1-3; clone_size: -; cdr3_nt: TGTGCCAGCAGCGACGTTGGGGGCTCTGGAAACACCATATATTTT; cdr3_aa: CASSDVGGSGNTIYF
d_call: TRBD1; v_call: TRBV10-2; j_call: TRBJ1-2; clone_size: once; cdr3_nt: TGCGCCAGCAGTCCACAGGGGACCCGTGGCTACACCTTC; cdr3_aa: CASSPQGTRGYTF
d_call: -; v_call: TRBV5-1; j_call: TRBJ2-7; clone_size: -; cdr3_nt: TGCGCCAGCAGCTCCTCCCGGGGTCAAACCTACGAGCAGTACTTC; cdr3_aa: CASSSSRGQTYEQYF
d_call: -; v_call: TRBV5-8; j_call: TRBJ1-1; clone_size: -; cdr3_nt: TGTGCCAGCAGCCTCTATTACACTGAAGCTTTCTTT; cdr3_aa: CASSLYYTEAFF
d_call: TRBD2; v_call: TRBV5-1; j_call: TRBJ2-7; clone_size: -; cdr3_nt: TGCGCCAGCAGCTTACAGACGGCGGGAGAGGGCGAGCAGTACTTC; cdr3_aa: CASSLQTAGEGEQYF
d_call: TRBD2; v_call: TRBV7-6; j_call: TRBJ2-1; clone_size: -; cdr3_nt: TGTGCCAGCAGCCCAGAGACTAGCGGATACAATGAGCAGTTCTTC; cdr3_aa: CASSPETSGYNEQFF
d_call: -; v_call: TRBV29-1; j_call: TRBJ2-2; clone_size: -; cdr3_nt: TGCAGCGTTGAAGTTACCCTAGGGGACGCCGGGGAGCTGTTTTTT; cdr3_aa: CSVEVTLGDAGELFF
d_call: -; v_call: TRBV7-2; j_call: TRBJ1-2; clone_size: -; cdr3_nt: TGTGCCAGCAGCTTAGATAGGAGAGGCTACACCTTC; cdr3_aa: CASSLDRRGYTF
d_call: TRBD2; v_call: TRBV6-1; j_call: TRBJ2-2; clone_size: -; cdr3_nt: TGTGCCAGCAGAGGAGCGGGAAACACCGGGGAGCTGTTTTTT; cdr3_aa: CASRGAGNTGELFF
d_call: -; v_call: TRBV5-1; j_call: TRBJ1-2; clone_size: -; cdr3_nt: TGCGCCAGCAGCTTGGAATCATATAACTATGGCTACACCTTC; cdr3_aa: CASSLESYNYGYTF
d_call: TRBD1; v_call: TRBV5-4; j_call: TRBJ2-5; clone_size: -; cdr3_nt: TGTGCCAGCAGCCCCGGGACAGATCGGGAAGAGACCCAGTACTTC; cdr3_aa: CASSPGTDREETQYF
d_call: TRBD1; v_call: TRBV12-5; j_call: TRBJ1-2; clone_size: -; cdr3_nt: TGTGCTAGTGGTTTGGGGCCCACGGACAGGGAGAATGGCTACACCTTC; cdr3_aa: CASGLGPTDRENGYTF
d_call: TRBD2; v_call: TRBV5-4; j_call: TRBJ2-7; clone_size: once; cdr3_nt: TGTGCCAGCAGCTTAGCGGGAGGGACCTACGAGCAGTACTTC; cdr3_aa: CASSLAGGTYEQYF
d_call: TRBD1; v_call: TRBV7-8; j_call: TRBJ1-5; clone_size: -; cdr3_nt: TGTGCCAGCAGCTTAAACTTCCAGGGGGGGCTCAATCAGCCCCAGCATTTT; cdr3_aa: CASSLNFQGGLNQPQHF
d_call: -; v_call: TRBV4-2; j_call: TRBJ2-7; clone_size: -; cdr3_nt: TGTGCCAGCAGCCGAGGGGGCGGGGCGGGAGTTTTATACGAGCAGTACTTC; cdr3_aa: CASSRGGGAGVLYEQYF
d_call: -; v_call: TRBV10-3; j_call: TRBJ2-1; clone_size: -; cdr3_nt: TGTGCCATCACCTCCCAAGGGAATGAGCAGTTCTTC; cdr3_aa: CAITSQGNEQFF
d_call: -; v_call: TRBV6-1; j_call: TRBJ1-5; clone_size: -; cdr3_nt: TGTGCCAGCAGTGCTCCCCGGACAGAGTCATATCAGCCCCAGCATTTT; cdr3_aa: CASSAPRTESYQPQHF
d_call: -; v_call: TRBV19; j_call: TRBJ1-3; clone_size: once; cdr3_nt: TGTGCCAGTAGTCCTCGACGGACTTTTGGAAACACCATATATTTT; cdr3_aa: CASSPRRTFGNTIYF
d_call: TRBD1; v_call: TRBV2; j_call: TRBJ2-2; clone_size: -; cdr3_nt: TGTGCCAGCGTCACATCGACAGGGGGCTCCGGGGAGCTGTTTTTT; cdr3_aa: CASVTSTGGSGELFF
d_call: -; v_call: TRBV7-2; j_call: TRBJ2-3; clone_size: -; cdr3_nt: TGTGCCAGCAGCGCTCGCGGACCCGGGACAGATACGCAGTATTTT; cdr3_aa: CASSARGPGTDTQYF
d_call: TRBD2; v_call: TRBV5-1; j_call: TRBJ2-7; clone_size: few; cdr3_nt: TGCGCCAGCAGCTCGGGCGGGACTAGCGGGAGTTACGAGCAGTACTTC; cdr3_aa: CASSSGGTSGSYEQYF
d_call: -; v_call: TRBV28; j_call: TRBJ1-5; clone_size: -; cdr3_nt: TGTGCCAGCAGTCCGGACCCGGGGAGCAATCAGCCCCAGCATTTT; cdr3_aa: CASSPDPGSNQPQHF
d_call: -; v_call: TRBV15; j_call: TRBJ1-1; clone_size: -; cdr3_nt: TGTGCCACCAGCAGAGATCAGGGAGCGTCTGAAGCTTTCTTT; cdr3_aa: CATSRDQGASEAFF
d_call: TRBD1; v_call: TRBV15; j_call: TRBJ1-5; clone_size: -; cdr3_nt: TGTGCCACCAGGACACAGGGGGCTTCTCAGCCCCAGCATTTT; cdr3_aa: CATRTQGASQPQHF
d_call: TRBD1; v_call: TRBV7-3; j_call: TRBJ2-5; clone_size: -; cdr3_nt: TGTGCCAGCAGCCCCCTGCCCGGACAGGCCCAGACCCAGTACTTC; cdr3_aa: CASSPLPGQAQTQYF